This T cell receptor beta chain was sequenced during a study of T cell responses to AZD1222 COVID-19 vaccine. Findings of the study overall: Donors were chiefly white British, with a greater number of females, and clonal diversity was perhaps underestimated. Nearly half of unique spike-specific TCRs reportedly avoided B.1.351 and B.1.1.7 mutated regions.

From germline, CDR1 is DFQATT and CDR2 SNEGSKA (reference sequence). Trimming shortened V by 4 bases and J by 0 bases, and 3 bases separated the two germline ends. The CDR3 covers 11 residues. Concerning this clone itself: The antigen remains undetermined.

Method: immunoSEQ multiplex PCR; TCRdb's copy keeps in-frame clones and lacks some. Of some 150,000 clones listed, about 85% are singletons. V usage is TRBV20-1 and J usage is TRBJ1-1; D ambiguous. The source of this sequence is an adult who had recovered from COVID-19. Here the sequenced sample was peripheral blood, taken after recovery from COVID-19. The CDR3 spells CSAKMNTEAFF. CDR3 DNA sequence: TGCAGTGCTAAGATGAACACTGAAGCTTTCTTT.